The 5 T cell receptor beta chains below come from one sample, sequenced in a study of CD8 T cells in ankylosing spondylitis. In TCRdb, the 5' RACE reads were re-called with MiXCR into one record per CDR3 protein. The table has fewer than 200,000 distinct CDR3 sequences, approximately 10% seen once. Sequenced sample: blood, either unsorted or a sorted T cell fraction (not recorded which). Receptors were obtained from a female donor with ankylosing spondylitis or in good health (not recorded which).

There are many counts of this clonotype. The CDR3, as DNA: TGTGCCACCAGTGGGGGGTCTGAGCAGTTCTTC. This codes for CATSGGSEQFF. The chain employs TRBV24-1 and TRBJ2-1; D possibly matches TRBD1 or TRBD2 (5 bases each). V lost 5 bases and J lost 9, with 7 bases in between. CDR3 length equals 11 residues. The germline gives CDR1 KGHDR, CDR2 SFDVKD.

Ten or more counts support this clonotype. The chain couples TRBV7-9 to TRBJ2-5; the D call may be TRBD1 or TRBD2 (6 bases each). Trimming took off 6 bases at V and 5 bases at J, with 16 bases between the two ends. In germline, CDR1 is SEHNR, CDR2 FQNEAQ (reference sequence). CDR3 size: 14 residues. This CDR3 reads CASRPPGAWETQYF. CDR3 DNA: TGTGCCAGCAGACCTCCGGGGGCCTGGGAGACCCAGTACTTC.

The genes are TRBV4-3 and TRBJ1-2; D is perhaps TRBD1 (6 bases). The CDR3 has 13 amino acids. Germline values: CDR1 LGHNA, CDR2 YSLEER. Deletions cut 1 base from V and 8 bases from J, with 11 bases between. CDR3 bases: TGCGCCAGCAGCCAAGTTGGGGGCGCGGGCTACACCTTC. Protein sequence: CASSQVGGAGYTF.

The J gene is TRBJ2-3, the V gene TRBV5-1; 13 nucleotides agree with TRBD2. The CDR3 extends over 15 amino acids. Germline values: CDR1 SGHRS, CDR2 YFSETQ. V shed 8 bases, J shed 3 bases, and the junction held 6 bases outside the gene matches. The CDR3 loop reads CASTGTSGMTDTQYF. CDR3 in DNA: TGCGCCAGTACCGGGACTAGCGGGATGACAGATACGCAGTATTTT.

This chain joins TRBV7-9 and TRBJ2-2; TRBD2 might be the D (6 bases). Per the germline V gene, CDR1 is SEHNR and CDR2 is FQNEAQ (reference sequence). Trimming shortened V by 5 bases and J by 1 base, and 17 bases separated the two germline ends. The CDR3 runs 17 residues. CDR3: CASSHGSGDWNTGELFF. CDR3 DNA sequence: TGTGCCAGCAGCCACGGTTCGGGGGACTGGAACACCGGGGAGCTGTTTTTT.